Below, 24 T cell receptor beta chains from the same sample are listed, as sequenced in a study of CD8+ T cells in alopecia areata listed by TCRdb under 2018. Library preparation used the immunoSEQ multiplex PCR assay. To provide template for TCR sequencing, every sample had RNA extracted and reverse transcribed into cDNA. The table comes from immuneACCESS by way of TCRdb, which keeps in-frame sequences with V and J called. Part of the clones is missing from these tables; in studies checked, under half for an unresolved V gene and the rest for unknown reasons. Recorded for this sample are 140,000 or so clones; 62% of them occurred a single time. Jointly, the top ten make up about 40% of the sample. The sample was CD8+ T cells sorted from blood. The receptors originated from a human donor in good health.

The chain employs TRBV29-1 and TRBJ2-1, with 8 bases aligning to TRBD2. The trim removed 6 bases at V and 1 base at J, leaving 5 bases unmatched. The CDR3 has 14 amino acids. The germline V gene encodes CDR1 SQVTM and CDR2 ANQGSEA. The CDR3, as DNA: TGCAGCGTCCCTAGCGGGTGGTCCTACAATGAGCAGTTCTTC. Protein: CSVPSGWSYNEQFF.

This rearrangement joins TRBV18 to TRBJ2-5; D is possibly TRBD1 (5 bases). The CDR3 runs to 13 residues. Germline values: CDR1 KGHSH, CDR2 LQKENI. V was pared by 5 bases and J by 1 base, with 8 bases between. Here the CDR3 DNA reads TGTGCCAGCTCAGTGACAGTCCAAGAGACCCAGTACTTC. Its translation: CASSVTVQETQYF. Complete variable domain (other parts from reference TRBV18 and TRBJ2-5): NAGVMQNPRHLVRRRGQEARLRCSPMKGHSHVYWYRQLPEEGLKFMVYLQKENIIDESGMPKERFSAEFPKEGPSILRIQQVVRGDSAAYFCASSVTVQETQYFGPGTRLLVL.

The rearrangement links TRBV29-1 to TRBJ2-1; D may be TRBD2 (6 bases). V gave up 1 base and J gave up 10 bases, with 32 bases separating them. CDR1 is SQVTM and CDR2 is ANQGSEA in the germline V gene. This CDR3 comprises 19 residues. The CDR3 bases are TGCAGCGTTGAAGGCCCTACGGATGAGGTCGGGACTGGACGTTTGGAGCAGTTCTTC. This codes for CSVEGPTDEVGTGRLEQFF.

The chain recombines TRBV30 with TRBJ2-2, with D possibly being TRBD2 (5 bases). Germline-derived CDR1 and CDR2 are GTSNPN and SVGIG (reference sequence). The CDR3 is made up of 14 amino acids. The V end lost 2 bases, the J end lost 2 bases, and 9 bases lay between the germline ends. CDR3 sequence reads: CAWSYRENTGELFF. As DNA, the CDR3 is TGTGCCTGGAGTTATCGGGAAAACACCGGGGAGCTGTTTTTT. Looking up the rest from reference TRBV30 and TRBJ2-2 gives the full variable domain: SQTIHQWPATLVQPVGSPLSLECTVEGTSNPNLYWYRQAAGRGLQLLFYSVGIGQISSEVPQNLSASRPQDRQFILSSKKLLLSDSGFYLCAWSYRENTGELFFGEGSRLTVL.

V usage is TRBV18 and J usage is TRBJ2-1; weak D call: TRBD1 (5 bases). The CDR3 is 12 residues long. The ends were cut back, 6 bases at V and 4 bases at J, with 7 bases in the middle. Germline lookup yields CDR1 KGHSH and CDR2 LQKENI. The CDR3 loop reads CASSHRYNEQFF. In DNA form, the CDR3 reads TGTGCCAGCTCCCACAGGTACAATGAGCAGTTCTTC.

The rearrangement links TRBV30 to TRBJ2-2; D might be TRBD1 or TRBD2, each matching 5 bases. Trimming stripped 4 bases from V and 5 bases from J, with 14 bases between. The CDR3 length is 14 residues. Germline CDR1 is GTSNPN and CDR2 is SVGIG (reference sequence). For the CDR3, the DNA is TGTGCCTGGACATCGGGGCGCGTTACCGGGGAGCTGTTTTTT. Protein sequence: CAWTSGRVTGELFF. The entire variable domain, with the rest obtained from reference TRBV30 and TRBJ2-2, is as follows: SQTIHQWPATLVQPVGSPLSLECTVEGTSNPNLYWYRQAAGRGLQLLFYSVGIGQISSEVPQNLSASRPQDRQFILSSKKLLLSDSGFYLCAWTSGRVTGELFFGEGSRLTVL.

The V call is TRBV30, the J call TRBJ1-1, with TRBD1 as a possible D gene (6 bases). The CDR3 loop spans 17 amino acids. Per the germline V gene, CDR1 is GTSNPN and CDR2 is SVGIG (reference sequence). Trimming shortened V by 0 bases and J by 4 bases, and 21 bases separated the two germline ends. The CDR3 protein is CAWSVFTTATGPTEAFF. The CDR3 DNA reads TGTGCCTGGAGTGTATTTACCACTGCCACAGGGCCCACTGAAGCTTTCTTT.

J is TRBJ2-1 and V is TRBV30, with D unresolved. CDR3 length: 12 amino acids. CDR1 is GTSNPN and CDR2 is SVGIG in the germline V gene (reference sequence). The V end lost 1 base, the J end lost 3 bases, and 4 bases lay between the germline ends. The CDR3 loop is CAWSEYYNEQFF. CDR3 nucleotides: TGTGCCTGGAGTGAGTACTACAATGAGCAGTTCTTC. The full variable domain, rest sourced from reference TRBV30 and TRBJ2-1, is SQTIHQWPATLVQPVGSPLSLECTVEGTSNPNLYWYRQAAGRGLQLLFYSVGIGQISSEVPQNLSASRPQDRQFILSSKKLLLSDSGFYLCAWSEYYNEQFFGPGTRLTVL.

The V call is TRBV7-9, the J call TRBJ2-2; perhaps TRBD1 as D (6 bases). Trimming left V 5 bases short and J 3 bases short, with 16 bases between. CDR3 length: 16 amino acids. The germline gives CDR1 SEHNR, CDR2 FQNEAQ (reference sequence). DNA of the CDR3: TGTGCCAGCAGCCTTGGACAGCCTAAGTACACCGGGGAGCTGTTTTTT. This sequence encodes CASSLGQPKYTGELFF.

This clone has only a few counts. V usage is TRBV29-1 and J usage is TRBJ1-2; 9 nucleotides align to TRBD1. CDR3 length: 14 amino acids. Germline CDR1 reads SQVTM; CDR2 reads ANQGSEA. With 0 bases clipped from V and 3 bases from J, the junction kept 2 bases outside the gene matches. CDR3 sequence: CSVEDWDRDYGYTF. The CDR3 coding sequence is TGCAGCGTTGAAGATTGGGACAGGGACTATGGCTACACCTTC.

The V and J genes are TRBV6-5 and TRBJ2-5; D is uncertain. The V gene lost 0 bases and the J gene lost 9 bases, with 14 bases spanning the gap. This CDR3 has 14 amino acids. In germline, CDR1 is MNHEY, CDR2 SVGAGI. The CDR3 is CASSYSTDLRAQYF. CDR3 nucleotide sequence: TGTGCCAGCAGTTACTCGACGGACCTCCGGGCCCAGTACTTC.

V is TRBV11-2 and J is TRBJ1-2; weak D call: TRBD1 (5 bases). V lost 5 bases, J lost 7 bases, and 8 bases lay in between. CDR3 length equals 11 residues. Germline V gene lookup returns CDR1 SGHAT and CDR2 FQNNGV. The CDR3 DNA reads TGTGCCAGCAGCAAGGGGTCTGGCTACACCTTC. Encoded protein: CASSKGSGYTF.

The chain uses TRBV29-1 and TRBJ2-7, with D possibly being TRBD1 or TRBD2 (5 bases each). CDR1 is SQVTM, CDR2 ANQGSEA, per germline. The CDR3 has 13 amino acids. V shed 4 bases and J shed 5 bases, with 15 bases lying between them. The CDR3 DNA is TGCAGCGTTGTTCCCCAAGGGGACCACGAGCAGTACTTC. This gives the protein CSVVPQGDHEQYF.

This chain uses TRBV30 with TRBJ1-5, with D possibly being TRBD1 (5 bases). The germline V and J ends were trimmed by 3 bases and 6 bases, with 12 bases remaining between them. CDR1 GTSNPN and CDR2 SVGIG come from the germline V gene (reference sequence). This CDR3 is built from 13 residues. The CDR3 DNA follows: TGTGCCTGGAGCGACCTGAGGGGTCAGCCCCAGCATTTT. Its translation is CAWSDLRGQPQHF. The full variable domain, with the rest looked up from reference TRBV30 and TRBJ1-5, is SQTIHQWPATLVQPVGSPLSLECTVEGTSNPNLYWYRQAAGRGLQLLFYSVGIGQISSEVPQNLSASRPQDRQFILSSKKLLLSDSGFYLCAWSDLRGQPQHFGDGTRLSIL.

This chain uses TRBV28 with TRBJ2-7, with no clear D. The V gene's germline CDR1 is MDHEN and CDR2 SYDVKM. This CDR3 spans 12 amino acids. The V end was cut by 6 bases, the J end by 3 bases, with 9 bases between. CDR3 sequence: CASRPSNYEQYF. For the CDR3, the DNA is TGTGCCAGCAGACCATCGAACTACGAGCAGTACTTC.

V is TRBV6-5 and J is TRBJ2-3, with TRBD2 identical over 7 bases. The CDR3 consists of 15 residues. V gave up 2 bases and J gave up 1 base; unmatched junction bases: 3. Germline CDR1 reads MNHEY; CDR2 reads SVGAGI. CDR3 region: CASSYGGVGTDTQYF. CDR3 nucleotides: TGTGCCAGCAGTTACGGGGGGGTTGGCACAGATACGCAGTATTTT.

The V and J genes are TRBV29-1 and TRBJ2-7; D not certain. V lost 6 bases and J lost 3, with 6 bases in between. This CDR3 spans 10 amino acids. Germline V gene sequence: CDR1 SQVTM, CDR2 ANQGSEA. The CDR3 bases are TGCAGCGTCAAAAACTACGAGCAGTACTTC. The encoded protein is CSVKNYEQYF.

The CDR3 DNA reads TGCGCCAGCAATTCAGACGAGCAGTTCTTC. The encoded protein is CASNSDEQFF. This rearrangement joins TRBV10-2 to TRBJ2-1; D gene uncertain. Germline CDR1 is WSHSY and CDR2 is SAAADI. V was cut by 7 bases and J by 10 bases, with 8 bases left in between. CDR3 length: 10 amino acids.

This chain links TRBV25-1 with TRBJ1-1; D ambiguous. The CDR3 sequence is 12 residues long. Germline lookup yields CDR1 MGHDK and CDR2 SYGVNS. V was shortened by 6 bases and J by 11 bases, with 16 bases between the two germline ends. The CDR3 nucleotides read TGTGCCAGCAGCCTGGCGGGGAAGCACGCTTTCTTT. This codes for CASSLAGKHAFF.

The V call is TRBV7-6, the J call TRBJ2-7; D is perhaps TRBD1 (6 bases). The CDR3 is 14 residues long. Germline loops: CDR1 SGHVS, CDR2 FNYEAQ. The germline V and J ends were trimmed by 2 bases and 2 bases, with 10 bases remaining between them. This CDR3 reads CASSLSEGAYEQYF. The CDR3 nucleotides read TGTGCCAGCAGCTTATCCGAGGGGGCCTACGAGCAGTACTTC.

This clone was observed once. This chain links TRBV5-4 with TRBJ2-5; 11 nucleotides match TRBD2. The CDR3 has 15 amino acids. V shed 3 bases and J 5 bases; nucleotides not matched to a gene: 6. Germline V gene data show CDR1 as SGHNT and CDR2 as YYREEE (reference sequence). The CDR3 sequence is CASSSTSGIGETQYF. The CDR3 DNA reads as TGTGCCAGCAGCTCGACTAGCGGGATAGGGGAGACCCAGTACTTC. Variable domain in full (rest from reference TRBV5-4 and TRBJ2-5): ETGVTQSPTHLIKTRGQQVTLRCSSQSGHNTVSWYQQALGQGPQFIFQYYREEENGRGNFPPRFSGLQFPNYSSELNVNALELDDSALYLCASSSTSGIGETQYFGPGTRLLVL.

This clone appeared a few times. The chain combines TRBV20-1 with TRBJ2-2, with D uncertain. The CDR3 totals 11 residues. Germline V gene lookup returns CDR1 DFQATT and CDR2 SNEGSKA (reference sequence). Trimming removed 7 bases at V and 7 bases at J, with 10 bases between. The DNA for the CDR3 is TGCAGTGTACCAATGGGCGGGGAGCTGTTTTTT. It yields the protein CSVPMGGELFF.

The chain combines TRBV27 with TRBJ2-6; D not resolved. The length of the CDR3 is 13 residues. V lost 7 bases to trimming and J lost 0 bases, with 4 bases between them. Germline CDR1 reads MNHEY; CDR2 reads SMNVEV (reference sequence). The CDR3 sequence is CASNPSGANVLTF. CDR3 nucleotide sequence: TGTGCCAGCAATCCCTCTGGGGCCAACGTCCTGACTTTC. The variable domain in full, completed from reference TRBV27 and TRBJ2-6, reads EAQVTQNPRYLITVTGKKLTVTCSQNMNHEYMSWYRQDPGLGLRQIYYSMNVEVTDKGDVPEGYKVSRKEKRNFPLILESPSPNQTSLYFCASNPSGANVLTFGAGSRLTVL.

This clone was detected only once. This chain joins TRBV29-1 and TRBJ2-7, with D perhaps TRBD2 (6 bases). This CDR3 region has 11 residues. V gave up 7 bases and J gave up 2 bases, with 9 bases separating them. CDR1 and CDR2 (germline): SQVTM, ANQGSEA. CDR3 DNA: TGCAGCGGCGGGACTGCCTACGAGCAGTACTTC. Protein sequence: CSGGTAYEQYF.